This T cell receptor beta chain was recorded in a study of blood T cell repertoires in COVID-19. The germline V gene has CDR1 MGHRA and CDR2 YSYEKL. The V end was cut by 4 bases, the J end by 1 base, with 13 bases between. The CDR3 contains 15 residues. TCRdb's copy holds only in-frame clones and misses some; the assay was immunoSEQ multiplex PCR. The data show roughly 290,000 clones, approximately 80% seen once. This sequence was found in a woman aged 50 to 60 with active or convalescent COVID-19. The gene calls are TRBV4-1 and TRBJ2-5; possibly TRBD1 for D (5 bases). Material for sequencing was peripheral blood. For the CDR3, the DNA is TGCGCCAGCAGCCGATTAACAGGCCCCCAAGAGACCCAGTACTTC. It translates to CASSRLTGPQETQYF.